Shown below are 16 T cell receptor beta chains from a single sample sequenced in a study of PD-L1 blockade in urothelial cancer. Sequencing used immunoSEQ multiplex PCR; TCRdb keeps in-frame clones, though not all of them. This sample yields approximately 110,000 clones, of which about 85% are seen a single time; about 2.2% belongs to the top ten. Sequenced here: PBMCs, sampled around atezolizumab (anti-PD-L1) treatment. These receptors all stem from a man aged 50 or older with urothelial cancer.

This chain uses TRBV4-1 with TRBJ2-7; D unclear. V lost 2 bases and J lost 3, with 8 bases in between. The CDR3 runs to 13 residues. Germline assignment: CDR1 MGHRA and CDR2 YSYEKL. As DNA, the CDR3 is TGCGCCAGCAGCCAAAACACAAACTACGAGCAGTACTTC. This gives the protein CASSQNTNYEQYF.

This clone was seen a handful of times. This chain connects TRBV9 to TRBJ2-1, with TRBD1 matching 9 bases. There are 13 residues in the CDR3. Germline V lookup: CDR1 SGDLS, CDR2 YYNGEE. V lost 4 bases to trimming and J lost 10 bases; unmatched junction nucleotides: 6. CDR3 amino acids: CASSLRTGEEQFF. CDR3 nucleotide sequence: TGTGCCAGCAGCCTCCGGACAGGGGAAGAGCAGTTCTTC.

V and J are TRBV6-1 and TRBJ2-1; 10 positions agree with TRBD2. The germline gives CDR1 MNHNS, CDR2 SASEGT. There are 15 residues in the CDR3. V lost 6 bases to trimming and J lost 1 base; unmatched junction nucleotides: 3. The CDR3 DNA sequence: TGTGCCAGCAGCGGACTAGCGGAGTCCTACAATGAGCAGTTCTTC. Amino acid sequence: CASSGLAESYNEQFF.

This clone is a singleton in its sample. The chain links TRBV28 to TRBJ2-7; possible D gene TRBD2, 7 bases. V was pared by 6 bases and J by 0 bases, with 15 bases between. The CDR3 spans 15 residues. Germline V gene data show CDR1 as MDHEN and CDR2 as SYDVKM. CDR3 DNA: TGTGCCAGCAGCAGACCGGGGGGCGTCTCCTACGAGCAGTACTTC. The encoded protein is CASSRPGGVSYEQYF.

This rearrangement joins TRBV14 to TRBJ2-1; D unclear. The CDR3 length is 12 residues. V lost 1 base, J lost 7 bases, and 5 bases lay in between. Looked up from germline, CDR1 is SGHDN and CDR2 is FVKESK. DNA of the CDR3: TGTGCCAGCAGCCAAGTTCCGAATGAGCAGTTCTTC. Encoded protein: CASSQVPNEQFF.

Points on this clone: One junction end disagrees with the germline gene, perhaps due to a read error. The V and J genes are TRBV7-7 and TRBJ2-3; D unresolved. The CDR3 has 13 residues. Germline V gene sequence: CDR1 SSHAT, CDR2 FNYEAQ (reference sequence). The CDR3 DNA is TGTGCTAGCAGCTTAACTCGAGCAGATACGCAGTATTTT. Protein: CASSLTRADTQYF. The variable domain in full, with the rest retrieved from reference TRBV7-7 and TRBJ2-3, is GAGVSQSPRYKVTKRGQDVTLRCDPISSHATLYWYQQALGQGPEFLTYFNYEAQPDKSGLPSDRFSAERPEGSISTLTIQRTEQRDSAMYRCASSLTRADTQYFGPGTRLTVL.

The rearrangement links TRBV5-8 to TRBJ2-7, with D maybe TRBD1 (6 bases). V was shortened by 5 bases and J by 4 bases, with 10 bases between the two germline ends. The CDR3 is made up of 12 amino acids. Per the germline V gene, CDR1 is SGHTS and CDR2 is YDEGEE. In DNA form, the CDR3 reads TGTGCCAGCAGAGGACAGCTATACGAGCAGTACTTC. The encoded protein is CASRGQLYEQYF.

The gene calls are TRBV7-9 and TRBJ1-5, with D unclear. Trimming took 0 bases from V and 2 from J, leaving 5 bases between them. This CDR3 is built from 14 residues. The germline V gene encodes CDR1 SEHNR and CDR2 FQNEAQ (reference sequence). The CDR3 DNA follows: TGTGCCAGCAGCTTAGCCGGGGGCAATCAGCCCCAGCATTTT. This sequence encodes CASSLAGGNQPQHF. The full variable domain, rest sourced from reference TRBV7-9 and TRBJ1-5, is DTGVSQNPRHKITKRGQNVTFRCDPISEHNRLYWYRQTLGQGPEFLTYFQNEAQLEKSRLLSDRFSAERPKGSFSTLEIQRTEQGDSAMYLCASSLAGGNQPQHFGDGTRLSIL.

The sample holds one count of this clone. The rearrangement uses TRBV6-1 and TRBJ2-7; 8 bases align to TRBD1. This CDR3 contains 15 residues. Germline CDR1 is MNHNS and CDR2 is SASEGT. Trimming removed 6 bases from V and 3 bases from J; junction bases left unmatched: 10. The CDR3 reads CASSDTQGALYEQYF. As DNA, the CDR3 is TGTGCCAGCAGCGATACTCAGGGGGCACTCTACGAGCAGTACTTC.

The chain combines TRBV6-1 with TRBJ2-3, with 13 positions matching TRBD2. This CDR3 has 18 residues. CDR1 is MNHNS, CDR2 SASEGT, per germline. The junction had 6 bases not matched to a gene; V was cut back by 1 base and J by 2 bases. CDR3 region: CASSEEGLAGPYTDTQYF. The CDR3 DNA is TGTGCCAGCAGTGAAGAGGGACTAGCGGGACCCTACACAGATACGCAGTATTTT.

The chain combines TRBV7-9 with TRBJ2-7; 8 bases are shared with TRBD2. The CDR3 length is 16 residues. V lost 2 bases, J lost 2 bases, and 8 bases stayed unmatched. The germline CDR1 and CDR2 sequences are SEHNR and FQNEAQ (reference sequence). The chain's CDR3 is CASSLTERESTYEQYF. CDR3 in DNA: TGTGCCAGCAGCTTAACGGAGCGGGAGAGCACCTACGAGCAGTACTTC.

This clone turned up a few times. V is TRBV28 and J is TRBJ1-4; 11 nucleotides agree with TRBD1. CDR3 length: 15 amino acids. V trimming: 6 bases; J trimming: 7 bases; junction bases outside the gene matches: 7. The germline V gene encodes CDR1 MDHEN and CDR2 SYDVKM. The CDR3 nucleotides are TGTGCCAGCAGCTCAACCGGGACAGGGGGTGAAAAACTGTTTTTT. It is translated as CASSSTGTGGEKLFF.

The DNA for the CDR3 is TGTGCCAGCAGTTTGAGTAGGCGGTACAATGAGCAGTTCTTC. Translating gives CASSLSRRYNEQFF. V gene TRBV28 combines with J gene TRBJ2-1; unclear D gene. V lost 3 bases and J lost 4, with 10 bases in between. The CDR3 loop spans 14 amino acids. Germline CDR1 reads MDHEN; CDR2 reads SYDVKM.

The sample holds one count of this clone. The gene calls are TRBV6-1 and TRBJ2-1; D is perhaps TRBD2 (6 bases). V dropped 2 bases and J dropped 0 bases, with 11 bases sitting between them. Germline lookup yields CDR1 MNHNS and CDR2 SASEGT. This CDR3 has 16 residues. CDR3 DNA: TGTGCCAGCAGTGAATTTAGCGGCAACTCCTACAATGAGCAGTTCTTC. Amino acid sequence: CASSEFSGNSYNEQFF.

The rearrangement links TRBV5-4 to TRBJ2-1; perhaps TRBD2 as D (6 bases). Trimming stripped 0 bases from V and 0 bases from J, with 10 bases between. CDR3 size: 16 residues. In germline, CDR1 is SGHNT, CDR2 YYREEE (reference sequence). This CDR3 reads CASSLGGGASYNEQFF. CDR3 coding DNA: TGTGCCAGCAGCTTGGGGGGCGGGGCCTCCTACAATGAGCAGTTCTTC.

The chain is built from TRBV7-8 and TRBJ2-3, with 8 bases matching TRBD2. The V and J ends lost 3 bases and 5 bases, in that order; junction bases with no gene match: 4. The CDR3 runs to 14 residues. Germline CDR1 and CDR2: SGHVS and FQNEAQ. This CDR3 is CASSFQREKDTQYF. DNA of the CDR3: TGTGCCAGCAGCTTCCAGCGGGAGAAAGATACGCAGTATTTT.